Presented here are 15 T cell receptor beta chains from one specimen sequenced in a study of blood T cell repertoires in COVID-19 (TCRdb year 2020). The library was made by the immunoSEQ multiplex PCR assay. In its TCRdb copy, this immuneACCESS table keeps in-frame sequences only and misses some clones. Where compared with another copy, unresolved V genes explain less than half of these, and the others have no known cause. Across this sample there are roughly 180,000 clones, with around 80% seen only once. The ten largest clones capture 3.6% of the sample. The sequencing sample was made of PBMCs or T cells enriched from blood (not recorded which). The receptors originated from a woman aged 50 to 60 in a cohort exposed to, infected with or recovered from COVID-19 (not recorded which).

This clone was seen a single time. The CDR3 spells CASSWGGQGDEKLFF. The CDR3 DNA reads TGCGCCAGCTCTTGGGGAGGACAGGGTGATGAAAAACTGTTTTTT. The V call is TRBV5-1, the J call TRBJ1-4; 8 bases fit TRBD1. CDR3 length: 15 amino acids. The V gene's germline CDR1 is SGHRS and CDR2 YFSETQ. Unmatched junction bases numbered 11, after V lost 7 bases and J lost 6 bases. The full variable domain, in which reference TRBV5-1 and TRBJ1-4 provide the parts outside the CDR3, is KAGVTQTPRYLIKTRGQQVTLSCSPISGHRSVSWYQQTPGQGLQFLFEYFSETQRNKGNFPGRFSGRQFSNSRSEMNVSTLELGDSALYLCASSWGGQGDEKLFFGSGTQLSVL.

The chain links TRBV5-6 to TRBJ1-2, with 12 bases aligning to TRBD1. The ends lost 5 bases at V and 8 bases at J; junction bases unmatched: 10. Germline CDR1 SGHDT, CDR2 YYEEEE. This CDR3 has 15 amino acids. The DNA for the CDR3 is TGTGCCAGCAGGGCTCCGGGACAGGGGGCGATCGGCTACACCTTC. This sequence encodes CASRAPGQGAIGYTF.

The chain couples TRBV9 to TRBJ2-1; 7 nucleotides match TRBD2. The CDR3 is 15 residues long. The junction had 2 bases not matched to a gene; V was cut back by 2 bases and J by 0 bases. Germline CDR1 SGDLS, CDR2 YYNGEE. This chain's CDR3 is CASSVGGNSYNEQFF. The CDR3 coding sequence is TGTGCCAGCAGCGTCGGGGGGAACTCCTACAATGAGCAGTTCTTC.

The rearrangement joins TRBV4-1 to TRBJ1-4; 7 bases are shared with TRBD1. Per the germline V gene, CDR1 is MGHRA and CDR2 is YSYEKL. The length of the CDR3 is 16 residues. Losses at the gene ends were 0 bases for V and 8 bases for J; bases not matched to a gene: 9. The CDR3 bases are TGCGCCAGCAGCCAAGAAGTGATAGGGGGCGGGGAAAAACTGTTTTTT. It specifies CASSQEVIGGGEKLFF.

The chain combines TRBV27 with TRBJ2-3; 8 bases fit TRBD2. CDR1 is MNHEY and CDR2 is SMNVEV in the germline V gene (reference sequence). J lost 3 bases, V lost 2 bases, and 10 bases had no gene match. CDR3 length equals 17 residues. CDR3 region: CASSLGFGGAKTDTQYF. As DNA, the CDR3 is TGTGCCAGCAGTTTAGGTTTCGGGGGGGCGAAAACAGATACGCAGTATTTT.

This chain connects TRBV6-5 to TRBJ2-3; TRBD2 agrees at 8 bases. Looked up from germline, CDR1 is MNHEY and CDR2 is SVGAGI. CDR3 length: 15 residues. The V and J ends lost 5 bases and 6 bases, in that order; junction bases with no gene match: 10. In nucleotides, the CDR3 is TGTGCCAGCAGTCAGACCGGGACTAGGGGCGATACGCAGTATTTT. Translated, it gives CASSQTGTRGDTQYF.

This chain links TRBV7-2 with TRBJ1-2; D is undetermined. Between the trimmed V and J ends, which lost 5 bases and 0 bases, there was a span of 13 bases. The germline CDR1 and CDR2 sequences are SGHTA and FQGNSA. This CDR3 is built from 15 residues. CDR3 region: CASSPPRVTNYGYTF. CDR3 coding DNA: TGTGCCAGCAGCCCTCCGAGGGTGACTAACTATGGCTACACCTTC.

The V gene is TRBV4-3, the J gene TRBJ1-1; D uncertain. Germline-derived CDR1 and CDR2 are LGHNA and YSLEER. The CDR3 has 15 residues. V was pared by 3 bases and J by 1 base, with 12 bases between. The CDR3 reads CASSQWADPNTEAFF. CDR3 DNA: TGCGCCAGCAGCCAGTGGGCAGACCCGAACACTGAAGCTTTCTTT.

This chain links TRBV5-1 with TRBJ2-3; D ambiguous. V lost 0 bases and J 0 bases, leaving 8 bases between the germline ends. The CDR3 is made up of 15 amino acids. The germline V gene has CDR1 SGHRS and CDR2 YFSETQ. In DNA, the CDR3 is TGCGCCAGCAGCTTGGACTTACCTAGCACAGATACGCAGTATTTT. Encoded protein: CASSLDLPSTDTQYF. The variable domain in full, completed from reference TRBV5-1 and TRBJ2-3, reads KAGVTQTPRYLIKTRGQQVTLSCSPISGHRSVSWYQQTPGQGLQFLFEYFSETQRNKGNFPGRFSGRQFSNSRSEMNVSTLELGDSALYLCASSLDLPSTDTQYFGPGTRLTVL.

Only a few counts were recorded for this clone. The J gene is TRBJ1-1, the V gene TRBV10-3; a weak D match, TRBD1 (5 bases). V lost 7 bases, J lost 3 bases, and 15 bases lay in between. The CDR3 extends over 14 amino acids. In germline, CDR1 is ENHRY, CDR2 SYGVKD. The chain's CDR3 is CAIMRGAGDTEAFF. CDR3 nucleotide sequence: TGTGCCATCATGAGGGGCGCGGGGGACACTGAAGCTTTCTTT.

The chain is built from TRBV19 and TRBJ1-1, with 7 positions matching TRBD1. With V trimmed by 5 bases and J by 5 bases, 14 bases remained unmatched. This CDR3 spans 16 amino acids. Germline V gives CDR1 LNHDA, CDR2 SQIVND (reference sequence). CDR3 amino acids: CASSDGGRGRGTEAFF. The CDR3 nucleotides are TGTGCCAGTAGTGACGGGGGCAGGGGGAGAGGTACTGAAGCTTTCTTT.

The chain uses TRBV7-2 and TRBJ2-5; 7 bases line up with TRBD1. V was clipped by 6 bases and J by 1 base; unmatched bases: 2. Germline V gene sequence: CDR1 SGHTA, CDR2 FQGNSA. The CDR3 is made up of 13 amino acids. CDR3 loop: CASSGTAQETQYF. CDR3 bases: TGTGCCAGCAGTGGGACAGCCCAAGAGACCCAGTACTTC.

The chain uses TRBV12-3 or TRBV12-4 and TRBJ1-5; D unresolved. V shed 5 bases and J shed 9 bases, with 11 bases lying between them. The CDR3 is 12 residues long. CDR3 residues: CASSLSRGPQHF. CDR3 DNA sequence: TGTGCCAGCAGTCTCTCCCGGGGGCCCCAGCATTTT.

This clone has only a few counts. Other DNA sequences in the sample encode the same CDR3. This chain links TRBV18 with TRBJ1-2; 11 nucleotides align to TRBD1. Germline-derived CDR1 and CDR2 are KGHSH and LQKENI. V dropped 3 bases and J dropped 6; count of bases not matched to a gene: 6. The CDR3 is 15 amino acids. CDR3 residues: CASSPPGQGEHGYTF. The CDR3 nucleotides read TGTGCCAGCTCACCCCCGGGACAGGGGGAGCATGGCTACACCTTC.

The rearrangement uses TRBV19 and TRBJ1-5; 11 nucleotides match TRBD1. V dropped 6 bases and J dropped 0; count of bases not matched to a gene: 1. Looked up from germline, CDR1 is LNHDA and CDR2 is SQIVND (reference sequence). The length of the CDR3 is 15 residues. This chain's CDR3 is CASRDRGHSNQPQHF. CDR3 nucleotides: TGTGCCAGTAGGGACAGGGGGCATAGCAATCAGCCCCAGCATTTT.